A single sample gave rise to the 17 T cell receptor beta chains below, sequenced in a study of T cell repertoires and HLA-DP antigens. Their target antigens are unknown. The table came from immunoSEQ multiplex PCR; TCRdb's copy has only in-frame clones and leaves some out. The sample carries around 110,000 clones, 90% to 95% recorded once. Sequencing used CD4+ T cells from PBMCs. These receptors originate from a woman younger than 30 in good health and CMV-seronegative.

The genes are TRBV2 and TRBJ2-5; 8 bases line up with TRBD2. V was clipped by 4 bases and J by 3 bases; unmatched bases: 7. The germline gives CDR1 SNHLY, CDR2 FYNNEI. CDR3 size: 15 residues. The CDR3 loop is CASSVSRGGEETQYF. CDR3 sequence (DNA): TGTGCCAGCAGTGTTAGCCGGGGGGGGGAAGAGACCCAGTACTTC.

The rearrangement uses TRBV15 and TRBJ2-7; a weak D match, TRBD1 (6 bases). The CDR3 totals 16 residues. The germline CDR1 and CDR2 sequences are LNHNV and YYDKDF (reference sequence). The V gene lost 1 base and the J gene lost 2 bases, with 15 bases spanning the gap. CDR3: CATSRVTGGQPYEQYF. DNA for the CDR3: TGTGCCACCAGCAGAGTGACTGGGGGACAACCCTACGAGCAGTACTTC.

The chain uses TRBV5-4 and TRBJ2-7, with D perhaps given as TRBD1 or TRBD2 (7 bases each). V lost 4 bases to trimming and J lost 2 bases, with 19 bases between them. CDR3 length: 16 amino acids. The germline V gene encodes CDR1 SGHNT and CDR2 YYREEE (reference sequence). The CDR3 DNA follows: TGTGCCAGCAGCCCCCACCCAGGGGGGGTCGCCTACGAGCAGTACGTC. As protein: CASSPHPGGVAYEQYV.

The V and J genes are TRBV11-2 and TRBJ2-1; no clear D gene. The CDR3 runs to 13 residues. V was cut by 0 bases and J by 5 bases, with 5 bases left in between. Looked up from germline, CDR1 is SGHAT and CDR2 is FQNNGV. CDR3 DNA: TGTGCCAGCAGCTTAGAGGACCACAATGAGCAGTTCTTC. It specifies CASSLEDHNEQFF.

The chain has TRBV2 and TRBJ1-2, with 9 positions matching TRBD1. There are 19 residues in the CDR3. CDR1 SNHLY and CDR2 FYNNEI come from the germline V gene. The V gene end was trimmed by 5 bases and the J gene end by 6 bases; junction bases not matched to a gene: 22. The CDR3 loop is CASSIKYRDRAGLKDGYTF. The DNA for the CDR3 is TGTGCCAGCAGTATCAAATACCGGGACAGGGCCGGCTTGAAGGATGGCTACACCTTC.

The chain has TRBV5-1 and TRBJ1-1, with D tentatively TRBD1 (6 bases). This CDR3 has 13 residues. Germline CDR1 reads SGHRS; CDR2 reads YFSETQ. The V end lost 0 bases, the J end lost 7 bases, and 10 bases lay between the germline ends. CDR3 protein: CASSLAGQYEAFF. In nucleotides, the CDR3 is TGCGCCAGCAGCTTGGCTGGACAGTATGAAGCTTTCTTT.

The chain joins TRBV7-2 to TRBJ1-2, with no clear D. Trimming removed 1 base from V and 2 bases from J, with 11 bases in between. CDR3 size: 15 residues. Per the germline V gene, CDR1 is SGHTA and CDR2 is FQGNSA. DNA of the CDR3: TGTGCCAGCAGCTTAGACCCAGGACCAAACTATGGCTACACCTTC. This translates into CASSLDPGPNYGYTF.

The CDR3 DNA reads TGTGCCAGCAGCCAAGACCGGGGAGGTAACACTGAAGCTTTCTTT. Translated, it gives CASSQDRGGNTEAFF. The chain is built from TRBV4-2 and TRBJ1-1; D is unresolved. CDR1 LGHNA and CDR2 YNFKEQ come from the germline V gene. The CDR3 covers 15 residues. Between the trimmed V and J ends, which lost 0 bases and 2 bases, there was a span of 10 bases.

V usage is TRBV5-4 and J usage is TRBJ2-3, with D possibly TRBD1 on 6 matching bases. CDR1 is SGHNT, CDR2 YYREEE, per germline (reference sequence). This CDR3 is built from 15 residues. V lost 4 bases, J lost 3 bases, and 15 bases lay in between. CDR3 loop: CASSPWGQGTDTQYF. Here the CDR3 DNA reads TGTGCCAGCAGCCCCTGGGGGCAGGGGACAGATACGCAGTATTTT.

The CDR3 DNA sequence: TGTGCCTGGAGTGTGGGGACAGGGTACGAGCAGTACTTC. This gives the protein CAWSVGTGYEQYF. The rearrangement uses TRBV30 and TRBJ2-7; 9 bases line up with TRBD1. The trim removed 0 bases at V and 4 bases at J, leaving 1 base unmatched. Germline CDR1 reads GTSNPN; CDR2 reads SVGIG (reference sequence). This CDR3 region has 13 residues.

The V call is TRBV28, the J call TRBJ1-2, with D perhaps TRBD1 (5 bases). This CDR3 comprises 12 residues. Germline V CDR1 and CDR2: MDHEN, SYDVKM. Trimming removed 3 bases at V and 7 bases at J, with 9 bases between. The DNA of the CDR3 is TGTGCCAGCAGTTTGAGGGGTATTGGCTACACCTTC. Amino acid sequence: CASSLRGIGYTF.

The rearrangement uses TRBV19 and TRBJ2-3, with 7 nucleotides matching TRBD1. Germline CDR1 and CDR2: LNHDA and SQIVND (reference sequence). This CDR3 has 14 residues. After removal of 5 bases from V and 4 bases from J, the junction contained 6 bases not matched to a gene. CDR3 sequence (DNA): TGTGCCAGTAGTGTCGACAGGGCGGCAGATACGCAGTATTTT. As protein: CASSVDRAADTQYF. The full variable domain, completed using reference TRBV19 and TRBJ2-3, is DGGITQSPKYLFRKEGQNVTLSCEQNLNHDAMYWYRQDPGQGLRLIYYSQIVNDFQKGDIAEGYSVSREKKESFPLTVTSAQKNPTAFYLCASSVDRAADTQYFGPGTRLTVL.

V is TRBV4-2 and J is TRBJ2-2; possibly TRBD1 or TRBD2 for D (5 bases each). The CDR3 has 18 amino acids. Germline values: CDR1 LGHNA, CDR2 YNFKEQ. V was clipped by 0 bases and J by 5 bases, with 19 bases between them. The CDR3 here is CASSQDVLLQGGTGELFF. CDR3 nucleotide sequence: TGTGCCAGCAGCCAAGATGTGCTTTTGCAGGGCGGGACCGGGGAGCTGTTTTTT.

The V gene is TRBV6-6, the J gene TRBJ1-5; a possible D gene is TRBD1 (6 bases). Between the trimmed V and J ends, which lost 5 bases and 2 bases, there was a span of 13 bases. Germline V gives CDR1 MNHNY, CDR2 SVGAGI (reference sequence). The CDR3 runs to 15 residues. The CDR3 reads CASSPSSGGNQPQHF. CDR3 DNA sequence: TGTGCCAGCAGTCCTAGTTCAGGGGGCAATCAGCCCCAGCATTTT.

This chain uses TRBV5-1 with TRBJ2-3, with D maybe TRBD2 (7 bases). The CDR3 contains 16 residues. Germline CDR1 reads SGHRS; CDR2 reads YFSETQ. V dropped 0 bases and J dropped 1 base, with 12 bases sitting between them. This CDR3 reads CASSLAGGGGTDTQYF. The CDR3 DNA sequence: TGCGCCAGCAGCTTGGCGGGGGGCGGGGGCACAGATACGCAGTATTTT. Combining the CDR3 with reference TRBV5-1 and TRBJ2-3 gives the whole variable domain KAGVTQTPRYLIKTRGQQVTLSCSPISGHRSVSWYQQTPGQGLQFLFEYFSETQRNKGNFPGRFSGRQFSNSRSEMNVSTLELGDSALYLCASSLAGGGGTDTQYFGPGTRLTVL.

The chain links TRBV21-1 to TRBJ2-7. TRBV21-1 is an annotated pseudogene. The CDR3 contains 14 residues. CDR3 sequence: CASTSGQPSYEQYF. Here the CDR3 DNA reads TGTGCCAGCACCTCGGGGCAGCCCTCCTACGAGCAGTACTTC.

The chain joins TRBV5-4 to TRBJ1-1, with D possibly being TRBD1 (6 bases). The CDR3 totals 14 residues. V lost 0 bases to trimming and J lost 8 bases, with 14 bases between them. Germline values: CDR1 SGHNT, CDR2 YYREEE (reference sequence). The CDR3 protein is CASSLDQGKREAFF. The CDR3 nucleotides are TGTGCCAGCAGCTTGGATCAGGGGAAAAGAGAAGCTTTCTTT. The full variable domain, rest sourced from reference TRBV5-4 and TRBJ1-1, is ETGVTQSPTHLIKTRGQQVTLRCSSQSGHNTVSWYQQALGQGPQFIFQYYREEENGRGNFPPRFSGLQFPNYSSELNVNALELDDSALYLCASSLDQGKREAFFGQGTRLTVV.